The rows below give T cell receptor beta chains drawn from one sample of a study of blood T cells in healthy people across ages. TCRdb re-called the 5' RACE reads through MiXCR, storing one row per CDR3 protein. The data contain nearly 1 million distinct CDR3 sequences, just over 50% of them singletons. Sequences were obtained from blood. Source of these receptors: a woman aged 60 to 75 in good health. The CDR3 runs from the conserved cysteine through the conserved F or W. The D gene is left open where the match is weak. Where a row states a size, it is once, few, many or the class of an expanded clone; other rows omit it.

15	-	TRBJ2-5	TRBV4-1	-	TGCGCCAGCAGCCAAGATGGAACCATGGAAGAGACCCAGTACTTC	CASSQDGTMEETQYF
15	-	TRBJ2-3	TRBV20-1	TRBD1	TGCAGTGCTCGGGACCGGACAGGGTTTACAGATACGCAGTATTTT	CSARDRTGFTDTQYF
14	-	TRBJ2-7	TRBV28	TRBD2	TGTGCCATCCAGGCGGGGGGTATCTCCTACGAGCAGTACTTC	CAIQAGGISYEQYF
16	few	TRBJ1-1	TRBV5-1	-	TGCGCCAGCAGCTTGGCCATTGGAAACAAGAACACTGAAGCTTTCTTT	CASSLAIGNKNTEAFF
14	few	TRBJ2-4	TRBV3-1	TRBD1	TGTGCCAGCAGCCAAGGCCCGACAGGGGCCATTCAGTACTTC	CASSQGPTGAIQYF
14	-	TRBJ1-6	TRBV5-6	TRBD1	TGTGCCAGCAGCTGGGGGACAGCGAATTCACCCCTCCACTTT	CASSWGTANSPLHF
14	-	TRBJ2-7	TRBV25-1	TRBD2	TGTGCCAGCAGTGAATGGGGGGGGACTGGGGAGCAGTACTTC	CASSEWGGTGEQYF
16	few	TRBJ2-3	TRBV3-1	TRBD2	TGTGCCAGCAGCCAAGGCCTAGCGGGATTAGGGGATACGCAGTATTTT	CASSQGLAGLGDTQYF
14	-	TRBJ2-5	TRBV12-3/TRBV12-4	TRBD1	TGTGCCAGCAGTTCGACAGGGCAACAAGAGACCCAGTACTTC	CASSSTGQQETQYF
15	-	TRBJ2-7	TRBV12-3/TRBV12-4	-	TGTGCCAGCACCGTCTTAGGACCGGGGTCGGGCGAGCAGTACTTC	CASTVLGPGSGEQYF
13	few	TRBJ2-7	TRBV6-6	-	TGTGCCAGTAATGAACAACAGGGCTACGAGCAGTACTTC	CASNEQQGYEQYF
14	-	TRBJ2-5	TRBV12-3/TRBV12-4	-	TGTGCCAGCATTTTCGGCAGGATCCAAGAGACCCAGTACTTC	CASIFGRIQETQYF
14	few	TRBJ2-7	TRBV7-2	-	TGTGCCAGCATGAATGGGAGGGGGATAGGGGAGCAGTACTTC	CASMNGRGIGEQYF
15	-	TRBJ2-1	TRBV7-2	-	TGTGCCAGCAGCCAAGGGCGGGATCGCTACAATGAGCAGTTCTTC	CASSQGRDRYNEQFF
17	few	TRBJ2-5	TRBV4-2	TRBD2	TGTGCCAGCAGCCAAGAACGGACTAGCGGGGATCAAGAGACCCAGTACTTC	CASSQERTSGDQETQYF
15	few	TRBJ1-2	TRBV6-6	-	TGTGCCAGCAGCGTCGCAGGGCCGGAGTCTCATGGCTACACCTTC	CASSVAGPESHGYTF